These T cell receptor beta chains were read from a single sample in a study of immune characteristics of hereditary and idiopathic chronic pancreatitis. The data were produced by immunoSEQ multiplex PCR, yet TCRdb's version contains in-frame clones alone and is incomplete. The table has roughly 9,000 clones, 70% to 80% seen once; the top ten hold 13% to 15%. Input material: pancreas tissue with idiopathic chronic pancreatitis. Receptors originate from a human donor with chronic pancreatitis. The CDR3 runs from the conserved cysteine through the conserved F or W. Fields, in order: clone size, J gene, D gene, V gene, CDR3 DNA, CDR3 protein. The D gene is left open where the match is weak. Not every row has a clone size; where given, it reads once, few, many or a size class.

clone size: -; J gene: TRBJ2-6; D gene: -; V gene: TRBV7-9; CDR3 DNA: TGTGCCAGCAGCTTAGACGGGTCTGGGGCCAACGTCCTGACTTTC; CDR3 protein: CASSLDGSGANVLTF
clone size: once; J gene: TRBJ1-2; D gene: TRBD1; V gene: TRBV7-2; CDR3 DNA: TGTGCCAGCAGCTTAGCGGTACAGGGGAACTATGGCTACACCTTC; CDR3 protein: CASSLAVQGNYGYTF
clone size: -; J gene: TRBJ2-3; D gene: -; V gene: TRBV2; CDR3 DNA: TGTGCCAGCTCTGCTTTAAGCGAGGACGATACGCAGTATTTT; CDR3 protein: CASSALSEDDTQYF
clone size: -; J gene: TRBJ2-7; D gene: -; V gene: TRBV2; CDR3 DNA: TGTGCCAGCAGTGAAGCCAGAGGACTGGACTCCTACGAGCAGTACTTC; CDR3 protein: CASSEARGLDSYEQYF
clone size: -; J gene: TRBJ2-5; D gene: -; V gene: TRBV7-2; CDR3 DNA: TGTGCCAGCAAGGTGTTTGAGGAAGAGACCCAGTACTTC; CDR3 protein: CASKVFEEETQYF
clone size: -; J gene: TRBJ1-5; D gene: TRBD1; V gene: TRBV6-1; CDR3 DNA: TGTGCCAGCAGTGAAGAAGAGGGACAGGGGGCTGAGCAGCCCCAGCATTTT; CDR3 protein: CASSEEEGQGAEQPQHF
clone size: -; J gene: TRBJ1-6; D gene: -; V gene: TRBV7-6; CDR3 DNA: TGTGCCAGCAGCTTAAACCCCACATCCTATAATTCACCCCTCCACTTT; CDR3 protein: CASSLNPTSYNSPLHF
clone size: once; J gene: TRBJ2-7; D gene: -; V gene: TRBV7-3; CDR3 DNA: TGTGCCAGCAGCTTAATTTTGACTGGGAACTCCTACGAGCAGTACTTC; CDR3 protein: CASSLILTGNSYEQYF
clone size: -; J gene: TRBJ2-7; D gene: TRBD1; V gene: TRBV3-1/TRBV3-2; CDR3 DNA: TGTGCCAGCAGCCGAGGGACAGGGGGAAAGGTGCAGTACTTC; CDR3 protein: CASSRGTGGKVQYF
clone size: once; J gene: TRBJ2-1; D gene: TRBD2; V gene: TRBV5-6; CDR3 DNA: TGTGCCAGCAGCTCTGGACTAGCGGGGAAGCAGTTCTTC; CDR3 protein: CASSSGLAGKQFF
clone size: -; J gene: TRBJ2-3; D gene: -; V gene: TRBV10-3; CDR3 DNA: TGTGCCATCAGTACAGAAAGCACAGATACGCAGTATTTT; CDR3 protein: CAISTESTDTQYF
clone size: -; J gene: TRBJ2-5; D gene: -; V gene: TRBV19; CDR3 DNA: TGTGCCAGTAGGCTTTGGGCAGGAGAAGGGACCCAGTACTTC; CDR3 protein: CASRLWAGEGTQYF
clone size: -; J gene: TRBJ2-3; D gene: -; V gene: TRBV2; CDR3 DNA: TGTGCCAGCAAGGAAGGCGGGGCCGCAGATACGCAGTATTTT; CDR3 protein: CASKEGGAADTQYF
clone size: -; J gene: TRBJ2-1; D gene: TRBD2; V gene: TRBV5-1; CDR3 DNA: TGCGCCAGCAGCCCGGGGTCAGCGGGGGGACGTAATGAGCAGTTCTTC; CDR3 protein: CASSPGSAGGRNEQFF
clone size: medium-sized; J gene: TRBJ1-5; D gene: -; V gene: TRBV19; CDR3 DNA: TGTGCCAGTACCAGTTTGAAAGGGACATCATCACCTCAGCCCCAGCATTTT; CDR3 protein: CASTSLKGTSSPQPQHF
clone size: -; J gene: TRBJ1-2; D gene: TRBD1; V gene: TRBV19; CDR3 DNA: TGTGCCAGTAGTGGCCCGGACAGGGGGCTTGGCTACACCTTC; CDR3 protein: CASSGPDRGLGYTF
clone size: -; J gene: TRBJ1-5; D gene: -; V gene: TRBV7-2; CDR3 DNA: TGTGCCAGCAGCTTAGCAGGAGGGGCTCAAATGGCCCAGCATTTT; CDR3 protein: CASSLAGGAQMAQHF
clone size: -; J gene: TRBJ1-2; D gene: -; V gene: TRBV2; CDR3 DNA: TGTGCCAGCAGCCACCTGCGAGGGGTCAACTATGGCTACACCTTC; CDR3 protein: CASSHLRGVNYGYTF
clone size: -; J gene: TRBJ1-4; D gene: -; V gene: TRBV2; CDR3 DNA: TGTGCCAGCACCTCCGCGAGACAGAGGAAGACTAATGAAAAACTGTTTTTT; CDR3 protein: CASTSARQRKTNEKLFF
clone size: -; J gene: TRBJ2-1; D gene: TRBD2; V gene: TRBV6-5; CDR3 DNA: TGTGCCAGCAGTTACTCGATTGCGGGGGTCAATGAGCAGTTCTTC; CDR3 protein: CASSYSIAGVNEQFF
clone size: -; J gene: TRBJ1-6; D gene: -; V gene: TRBV6-5; CDR3 DNA: TGTGCCAGCAGTTACAGGGAGTACTCACCCCTCCACTTT; CDR3 protein: CASSYREYSPLHF
clone size: -; J gene: TRBJ1-2; D gene: -; V gene: TRBV6-5; CDR3 DNA: TGTGCCAGCAGTAGACAGAGCTCTAACTATGGCTACACCTTC; CDR3 protein: CASSRQSSNYGYTF
clone size: -; J gene: TRBJ2-7; D gene: TRBD2; V gene: TRBV19; CDR3 DNA: TGTGCCAGTAGTATGGGGGGGAGCGAGCAGTACTTC; CDR3 protein: CASSMGGSEQYF
clone size: -; J gene: TRBJ2-5; D gene: -; V gene: TRBV4-3; CDR3 DNA: TGCGCCAGCAGCCCTCACGGGGGCCCAGAGACCCAGTACTTC; CDR3 protein: CASSPHGGPETQYF
clone size: -; J gene: TRBJ2-5; D gene: TRBD1; V gene: TRBV27; CDR3 DNA: TGTGCCAGCAGTTTAGACAGGGATCAAGAGACCCAGTACTTC; CDR3 protein: CASSLDRDQETQYF
clone size: -; J gene: TRBJ1-1; D gene: -; V gene: TRBV19; CDR3 DNA: TGTGCCACAAGAAGAGGCCCTGAAGCTTTCTTT; CDR3 protein: CATRRGPEAFF
clone size: -; J gene: TRBJ1-5; D gene: -; V gene: TRBV19; CDR3 DNA: TGTGCCAGTAGTCCCCGCGGTAGTCTGACAGGCCGATATAGCAATCAGCCCCAGCATTTT; CDR3 protein: CASSPRGSLTGRYSNQPQHF
clone size: -; J gene: TRBJ2-2; D gene: -; V gene: TRBV7-3; CDR3 DNA: TGTGCCAGCAGCTTAAGCGGAGGATGGAACACCGGGGAGCTGTTTTTT; CDR3 protein: CASSLSGGWNTGELFF
clone size: few; J gene: TRBJ2-7; D gene: -; V gene: TRBV4-1; CDR3 DNA: TGCGCCAGCAGCCAAGATTTCCCGGGCCCATACGAGCAGTACTTC; CDR3 protein: CASSQDFPGPYEQYF
clone size: -; J gene: TRBJ1-6; D gene: TRBD1; V gene: TRBV7-9; CDR3 DNA: TGTGCCAGCAGCTTAGGAACGGGACAGACAAAGATCAATTCACCCCTCCACTTT; CDR3 protein: CASSLGTGQTKINSPLHF
clone size: -; J gene: TRBJ2-1; D gene: TRBD2; V gene: TRBV19; CDR3 DNA: TGTGCCAGTAGTAGGGGACTAGCCGTTATGAATGAGCAGTTCTTC; CDR3 protein: CASSRGLAVMNEQFF
clone size: few; J gene: TRBJ2-1; D gene: TRBD2; V gene: TRBV11-1; CDR3 DNA: TGTGCCAGCAGCCCCGGGGGGAGCTCCTACAATGAGCAGTTCTTC; CDR3 protein: CASSPGGSSYNEQFF
clone size: -; J gene: TRBJ2-3; D gene: -; V gene: TRBV24-1; CDR3 DNA: TGTGCCACCAGTGATCCTTCCTCTAGCACAGATACGCAGTATTTT; CDR3 protein: CATSDPSSSTDTQYF
clone size: few; J gene: TRBJ2-5; D gene: -; V gene: TRBV5-4; CDR3 DNA: TGTGCCAGCAGCTTGTATGGTGGAGAGACCCAGTACTTC; CDR3 protein: CASSLYGGETQYF
clone size: -; J gene: TRBJ1-2; D gene: -; V gene: TRBV15; CDR3 DNA: TGTGCCACCAGCAGAGATCTTTCTGGGGGCTACACCTTC; CDR3 protein: CATSRDLSGGYTF